The 32 T cell receptor beta chains below come from one sample, sequenced in a study of memory CD4+ T cells and cytomegalovirus serostatus. Single viable CD3+CD4+CD8-CD45RO+ cells were sorted as the memory CD4+ T cells. Here immunoSEQ multiplex PCR was the method, and the copy in TCRdb shows in-frame clones only, minus some. Of about 57,000 clones in the sample, 65% to 80% were seen once. Material for sequencing was memory CD4+ T cells from blood. The origin of the receptors is an adult in good health and CMV-seronegative.

This chain connects TRBV11-3 to TRBJ2-3; 7 bases match TRBD2. The CDR3 spans 15 residues. Trimming cost V 1 base and J 3 bases; bases outside gene matches: 4. Germline V gene lookup returns CDR1 SGHNT and CDR2 YENEEA. CDR3 region: CASSLGGRRTDTQYF. In DNA form, the CDR3 reads TGTGCCAGCAGCTTAGGCGGGAGACGGACAGATACGCAGTATTTT.

This clone was detected only a few times. The chain carries TRBV6-5 and TRBJ1-3; D call uncertain. With 2 bases removed from V and 0 bases from J, the gap between germline ends came to 5 bases. Germline loops: CDR1 MNHEY, CDR2 SVGAGI. The CDR3 spans 14 residues. CDR3 region: CASSYQSSGNTIYF. CDR3 coding DNA: TGTGCCAGCAGTTACCAAAGCTCTGGAAACACCATATATTTT.

In its sample, this clone was seen a few times. CDR3 DNA: TGTGCCAGCAGCGCGGGACTAGAGCTCACAGATACGCAGTATTTT. Translation gives CASSAGLELTDTQYF. The chain combines TRBV9 with TRBJ2-3; TRBD2 agrees at 8 bases. This CDR3 comprises 15 residues. V gave up 3 bases and J gave up 2 bases; unmatched junction bases: 5. Germline assignment: CDR1 SGDLS and CDR2 YYNGEE.

The J gene is TRBJ2-1, the V gene TRBV13, with a weak D call TRBD1 (5 bases). Germline assignment: CDR1 PRHDT and CDR2 FYEKMQ (reference sequence). The CDR3 totals 13 residues. V lost 2 bases and J 10 bases, leaving 12 bases between the germline ends. The CDR3 nucleotides are TGTGCCAGCAGCTTACAGTCCCAGGGAGAGCAGTTCTTC. Protein sequence: CASSLQSQGEQFF.

This clone was counted many times. The chain couples TRBV6-6 to TRBJ2-5; D possibly matches TRBD1 or TRBD2 (7 bases each). Trimming left V 5 bases short and J 2 bases short, with 15 bases between. Germline CDR1 MNHNY, CDR2 SVGAGI (reference sequence). The CDR3 covers 15 residues. This CDR3 reads CASSRAGTEQETQYF. CDR3 DNA: TGTGCCAGCAGTCGAGCGGGGACAGAGCAAGAGACCCAGTACTTC.

V and J are TRBV5-4 and TRBJ2-1, with 10 bases identical to TRBD2. From germline, CDR1 is SGHNT and CDR2 YYREEE (reference sequence). The CDR3 runs to 18 residues. After removal of 4 bases from V and 0 bases from J, the junction contained 10 bases not matched to a gene. CDR3 protein: CASSTSGAGGRSYNEQFF. The CDR3 bases are TGTGCCAGCAGCACCTCGGGAGCGGGAGGGCGCTCCTACAATGAGCAGTTCTTC.

The CDR3 spells CAISARDGQFF. CDR3 nucleotide sequence: TGTGCCATCAGTGCAAGGGACGGCCAGTTCTTC. V usage is TRBV10-3 and J usage is TRBJ2-1; possibly TRBD1 or TRBD2 for D (5 bases each). The CDR3 covers 11 residues. The germline gives CDR1 ENHRY, CDR2 SYGVKD. The V end was cut by 4 bases, the J end by 13 bases, with 11 bases between.

The chain employs TRBV4-1 and TRBJ1-2; D is perhaps TRBD1 (6 bases). V was trimmed by 1 base and J by 4 bases, leaving 16 bases between them. The CDR3 has 16 residues. From germline, CDR1 is MGHRA and CDR2 YSYEKL. CDR3 loop: CASSQVGRGKSYGYTF. In DNA, the CDR3 is TGCGCCAGCAGCCAAGTCGGGAGGGGGAAGAGCTATGGCTACACCTTC.

The chain employs TRBV6-1 and TRBJ1-3; possibly TRBD1 for D (6 bases). Trimming took off 6 bases at V and 4 bases at J, with 16 bases between the two ends. This CDR3 has 15 amino acids. From germline, CDR1 is MNHNS and CDR2 SASEGT. CDR3 sequence reads: CASREDSLFGNTIYF. CDR3 nucleotides: TGTGCCAGCAGGGAGGACAGTCTTTTCGGAAACACCATATATTTT.

This clone was seen a handful of times. The chain links TRBV2 to TRBJ2-6, with D hard to call. V lost 3 bases to trimming and J lost 2 bases, with 8 bases between them. Germline CDR1 reads SNHLY; CDR2 reads FYNNEI. This CDR3 contains 15 residues. The CDR3 here is CASSEIRPGANVLTF. The CDR3 DNA follows: TGTGCCAGCAGTGAGATCAGGCCTGGGGCCAACGTCCTGACTTTC.

This chain uses TRBV7-8 with TRBJ2-7; D not resolved. Deletions cut 3 bases from V and 5 bases from J, with 8 bases between. The CDR3 sequence is 12 residues long. The V gene's germline CDR1 is SGHVS and CDR2 FQNEAQ. CDR3 in DNA: TGTGCCAGCAGCTTCCTTGGAAACGAGCAGTACTTC. Amino acids: CASSFLGNEQYF.

The rearrangement uses TRBV7-2 and TRBJ1-1, with D possibly TRBD1 on 5 matching bases. Germline loops: CDR1 SGHTA, CDR2 FQGNSA. V was pared by 0 bases and J by 3 bases, with 8 bases between. The CDR3 loop spans 14 amino acids. Here the CDR3 reads CASSLAGGYTEAFF. CDR3 sequence (DNA): TGTGCCAGCAGCTTAGCGGGGGGGTACACTGAAGCTTTCTTT.

The V and J genes are TRBV11-3 and TRBJ2-3; possible D gene TRBD1, 6 bases. Germline lookup yields CDR1 SGHNT and CDR2 YENEEA. V lost 4 bases, J lost 4 bases, and 15 bases lay in between. The CDR3 covers 15 residues. CDR3 loop: CASSSQGIGADTQYF. The CDR3 DNA is TGTGCCAGCAGCTCACAGGGAATCGGGGCAGATACGCAGTATTTT.

This clone came up a few times. The V gene is TRBV7-8, the J gene TRBJ1-1, with D hard to call. This CDR3 is built from 15 residues. V gave up 1 base and J gave up 0 bases, with 9 bases separating them. CDR1 and CDR2 (germline): SGHVS, FQNEAQ. The CDR3 DNA reads as TGTGCCAGCAGCTTAGAAGGACGGATGAACACTGAAGCTTTCTTT. Encoded protein: CASSLEGRMNTEAFF.

The gene calls are TRBV30 and TRBJ2-6; D not certain. CDR1 GTSNPN and CDR2 SVGIG come from the germline V gene (reference sequence). The CDR3 spans 12 residues. Trimming took off 5 bases at V and 4 bases at J, with 6 bases between the two ends. CDR3 nucleotide sequence: TGTGCCTGGGGCCAGGGGGCCAACGTCCTGACTTTC. Amino acid sequence: CAWGQGANVLTF. Together with reference TRBV30 and TRBJ2-6, the CDR3 gives the full variable domain: SQTIHQWPATLVQPVGSPLSLECTVEGTSNPNLYWYRQAAGRGLQLLFYSVGIGQISSEVPQNLSASRPQDRQFILSSKKLLLSDSGFYLCAWGQGANVLTFGAGSRLTVL.

The chain uses TRBV27 and TRBJ1-1; 8 bases are shared with TRBD1. CDR3 length: 12 amino acids. CDR1 is MNHEY, CDR2 SMNVEV, per germline (reference sequence). The V segment lost 6 bases and the J segment 5 bases; nucleotides outside the gene matches: 2. The CDR3 region has the DNA TGTGCCAGCAGACAGGGGGATACTGAAGCTTTCTTT. Amino acids: CASRQGDTEAFF.

The J gene is TRBJ1-5, the V gene TRBV6-1; TRBD1 aligns across 7 bases. In germline, CDR1 is MNHNS, CDR2 SASEGT. V was pared by 8 bases and J by 5 bases, with 6 bases of the junction left unmatched. This CDR3 region has 13 residues. CDR3 protein: CASRGGAYQPQHF. Here the CDR3 DNA reads TGTGCCAGCCGAGGGGGCGCGTATCAGCCCCAGCATTTT.

The CDR3 DNA follows: TGTGCCAGAACAAGGGGACGCAATGAGCAGTTCTTC. Its protein is CARTRGRNEQFF. The V gene is TRBV19, the J gene TRBJ2-1; TRBD1 or TRBD2 may be the D gene (5 bases each). This CDR3 contains 12 residues. V gave up 9 bases and J gave up 6 bases, with 12 bases separating them. From germline, CDR1 is LNHDA and CDR2 SQIVND (reference sequence).

V and J are TRBV5-8 and TRBJ1-2, with 10 bases identical to TRBD1. The junction had 6 bases not matched to a gene; V was cut back by 3 bases and J by 7 bases. The CDR3 is 14 residues long. Germline CDR1 is SGHTS and CDR2 is YDEGEE. CDR3 DNA: TGTGCCAGCAGCTCGGGACAGGGGCTTGTTGGCTACACCTTC. It is translated as CASSSGQGLVGYTF.

Only a few counts were recorded for this clone. V is TRBV7-2 and J is TRBJ2-1; TRBD2 matches 10 bases. Germline CDR1 and CDR2: SGHTA and FQGNSA. The CDR3 is made up of 15 amino acids. With V trimmed by 5 bases and J by 7 bases, 8 bases remained unmatched. As DNA, the CDR3 is TGTGCCAGCAGCCAATATAGCGGGAGGATGAATGAGCAGTTCTTC. Its protein is CASSQYSGRMNEQFF.

This clone appeared a few times. The V and J genes are TRBV5-6 and TRBJ1-5; TRBD1 matches at 10 bases. V was clipped by 4 bases and J by 9 bases; unmatched bases: 7. From germline, CDR1 is SGHDT and CDR2 YYEEEE. This CDR3 contains 14 residues. The CDR3 sequence is CASSPGTGVRPQHF. The CDR3, as DNA: TGTGCCAGCAGCCCCGGGACAGGGGTAAGGCCCCAGCATTTT.

As for this clone: Its ends do not fully match the called genes, so a read error is possible. The rearrangement joins TRBV5-5 to TRBJ1-5; 7 bases are a match to TRBD1. Germline-derived CDR1 and CDR2 are SGHKS and YYEKEE (reference sequence). This CDR3 is built from 17 residues. The CDR3 reads CASSLEFGQASYQPQHF. In DNA form, the CDR3 reads TGTGCCAGCAGCTTAGAGTTCGGACAGGCTAGCTATCAGCCCCAGCATTTT.

The chain employs TRBV11-2 and TRBJ2-7; D gene uncertain. The CDR3 is 15 amino acids. Trimming shortened V by 0 bases and J by 1 base, and 10 bases separated the two germline ends. Germline CDR1 and CDR2: SGHAT and FQNNGV. CDR3 residues: CASSLDHSRSYEQYF. The CDR3 nucleotides are TGTGCCAGCAGCTTAGATCATAGCAGATCCTACGAGCAGTACTTC.

The V gene is TRBV19, the J gene TRBJ1-4; 8 positions match TRBD1. Trimming took 4 bases from V and 2 from J; bases not matched to a gene: 3. The CDR3 has 15 residues. Germline assignment: CDR1 LNHDA and CDR2 SQIVND (reference sequence). The CDR3 DNA sequence: TGTGCCAGTAGTAACAGGGGGGGGACTAATGAAAAACTGTTTTTT. Encoded protein: CASSNRGGTNEKLFF.

This clone was counted between two and nine times. This chain uses TRBV5-5 with TRBJ1-3; weak D call: TRBD1 (5 bases). Germline CDR1 and CDR2: SGHKS and YYEKEE (reference sequence). The CDR3 covers 15 residues. V was clipped by 1 base and J by 8 bases, with 16 bases between them. CDR3 sequence: CASSLRPPSGDTIYF. The CDR3 DNA sequence: TGTGCCAGCAGCTTGCGGCCCCCTTCGGGGGACACCATATATTTT.

The chain is built from TRBV5-1 and TRBJ1-5; 11 bases match TRBD1. The CDR3 consists of 15 residues. Germline CDR1 and CDR2: SGHRS and YFSETQ. J gave up 10 bases and V 0 bases, and 6 bases lay outside the gene matches. CDR3 loop: CASSLAGTGGEPQHF. CDR3 in DNA: TGCGCCAGCAGCTTGGCCGGGACAGGGGGGGAACCCCAGCATTTT.

This clone came up a few times. The chain has TRBV27 and TRBJ2-5; 9 bases match TRBD2. V lost 2 bases and J lost 5; bases outside the gene matches: 3. Germline assignment: CDR1 MNHEY and CDR2 SMNVEV (reference sequence). The CDR3 extends over 14 amino acids. The CDR3 spells CASSLAGGRETQYF. CDR3 coding DNA: TGTGCCAGCAGTTTAGCGGGGGGGCGGGAGACCCAGTACTTC.

This chain joins TRBV6-1 and TRBJ1-4; perhaps TRBD1 as D (5 bases). The V and J ends lost 10 bases and 2 bases respectively, with 14 bases between them. Germline assignment: CDR1 MNHNS and CDR2 SASEGT. The CDR3 is 14 amino acids. In DNA, the CDR3 is TGTGCCATCCAGGGCGGGGGGACTAATGAAAAACTGTTTTTT. As protein: CAIQGGGTNEKLFF.

The chain joins TRBV19 to TRBJ1-2; possible D gene TRBD1, 6 bases. V dropped 7 bases and J dropped 5 bases, with 14 bases sitting between them. CDR1 and CDR2 (germline): LNHDA, SQIVND (reference sequence). The CDR3 extends over 13 amino acids. The CDR3 DNA is TGTGCCAGTACCCCGGACGGGACATATGGCTACACCTTC. Translating it yields CASTPDGTYGYTF. The full variable domain, with the rest looked up from reference TRBV19 and TRBJ1-2, is DGGITQSPKYLFRKEGQNVTLSCEQNLNHDAMYWYRQDPGQGLRLIYYSQIVNDFQKGDIAEGYSVSREKKESFPLTVTSAQKNPTAFYLCASTPDGTYGYTFGSGTRLTVV.

The J gene is TRBJ2-1, the V gene TRBV7-3, with TRBD2 matching 10 bases. Germline values: CDR1 SGHTA, CDR2 FQGTGA. V was clipped by 8 bases and J by 9 bases; unmatched bases: 7. This CDR3 has 13 residues. The CDR3 DNA follows: TGTGCCAGCTCTAGCGGGAGTATCGGTGAGCAGTTCTTC. Its translation is CASSSGSIGEQFF.

The chain recombines TRBV6-5 with TRBJ2-5, with D possibly matching TRBD1 (6 bases). Germline assignment: CDR1 MNHEY and CDR2 SVGAGI. With 4 bases removed from V and 13 bases from J, the gap between germline ends came to 16 bases. CDR3 length: 12 amino acids. CDR3 bases: TGTGCCAGCAGTTTGCCACTAGGGACATTGTACTTC. Its translation is CASSLPLGTLYF.

This clone was detected only a few times. The rearrangement links TRBV19 to TRBJ2-3; D is perhaps TRBD1 (6 bases). Between the trimmed V and J ends, which lost 5 bases and 2 bases, there was a span of 17 bases. The CDR3 length is 16 residues. Germline V gives CDR1 LNHDA, CDR2 SQIVND (reference sequence). CDR3 residues: CASSPRQASHTDTQYF. The CDR3 DNA is TGTGCCAGTAGTCCTCGACAGGCAAGTCACACAGATACGCAGTATTTT.